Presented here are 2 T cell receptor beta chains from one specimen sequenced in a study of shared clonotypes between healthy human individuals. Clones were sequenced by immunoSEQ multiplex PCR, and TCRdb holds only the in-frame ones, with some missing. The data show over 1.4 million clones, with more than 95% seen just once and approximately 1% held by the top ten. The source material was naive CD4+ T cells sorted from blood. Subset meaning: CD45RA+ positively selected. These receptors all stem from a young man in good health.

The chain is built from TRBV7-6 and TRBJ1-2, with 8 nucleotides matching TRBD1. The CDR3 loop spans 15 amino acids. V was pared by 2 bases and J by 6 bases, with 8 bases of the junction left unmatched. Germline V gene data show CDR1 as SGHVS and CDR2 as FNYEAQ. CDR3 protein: CASSLLQGQVDGYTF. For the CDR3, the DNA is TGTGCCAGCAGCTTATTGCAGGGACAGGTCGATGGCTACACCTTC.

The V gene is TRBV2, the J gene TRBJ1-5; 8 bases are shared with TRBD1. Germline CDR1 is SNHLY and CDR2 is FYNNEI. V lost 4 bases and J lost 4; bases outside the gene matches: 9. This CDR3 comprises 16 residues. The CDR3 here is CASSAPGTGLNQPQHF. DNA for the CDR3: TGTGCCAGCAGTGCTCCAGGGACAGGACTTAATCAGCCCCAGCATTTT.